This is a list of T cell receptor beta chains from one sample in a study of beta chain features in type 1 diabetes. The method was immunoSEQ multiplex PCR; TCRdb's version includes in-frame clones alone and lacks a portion of them. The table has approximately 84,000 clones, about a third seen once; the top ten hold around 0.5%. The sequencing sample was made of stem cell memory CD4+ T cells from blood. These receptors all stem from a woman aged 18-29 years in good health. CDR3s include the opening cysteine and the closing phenylalanine or tryptophan. A D gene is named only where the DNA matches it firmly. Some rows mark clone size as missing; the rest say once, few, many or name a class of expanded clone.

d_gene: TRBD1
j_gene: TRBJ1-5
v_gene: TRBV5-1
len: 16
abundance: .
CDR3nt: TGCGCCAGCAGCTGGGTGGACAGGGGACGAGAGCAGCCCCAGCATTTT
CDR3aa: CASSWVDRGREQPQHF

d_gene: TRBD1
j_gene: TRBJ1-1
v_gene: TRBV5-4
len: 16
abundance: few
CDR3nt: TGTGCCAGCAGCTTGGGACAGGGGACCATGAACACTGAAGCTTTCTTT
CDR3aa: CASSLGQGTMNTEAFF

d_gene: TRBD2
j_gene: TRBJ2-1
v_gene: TRBV5-4
len: 14
abundance: .
CDR3nt: TGTGCCAGCAGCTTGGCACTAGCGAACAATGAGCAGTTCTTC
CDR3aa: CASSLALANNEQFF

d_gene: .
j_gene: TRBJ2-7
v_gene: TRBV6-4
len: 14
abundance: .
CDR3nt: TGTGCCAGCAGGACTCCGGGAAGCTCCTACGAGCAGTACTTC
CDR3aa: CASRTPGSSYEQYF

d_gene: TRBD1
j_gene: TRBJ1-4
v_gene: TRBV27
len: 14
abundance: few
CDR3nt: TGTGCCAGCAGTCAAAACAGGGGTTTGGAAAAACTGTTTTTT
CDR3aa: CASSQNRGLEKLFF

d_gene: TRBD1
j_gene: TRBJ2-1
v_gene: TRBV14
len: 16
abundance: few
CDR3nt: TGTGCCAGCAGCCAGGGACAGGTTCACGGAGCATGGGAGCAGTTCTTC
CDR3aa: CASSQGQVHGAWEQFF

d_gene: TRBD2
j_gene: TRBJ2-5
v_gene: TRBV5-1
len: 15
abundance: few
CDR3nt: TGCGCCAGCAGCCCCTCACTAGCGGGACAAGAGACCCAGTACTTC
CDR3aa: CASSPSLAGQETQYF

d_gene: .
j_gene: TRBJ1-2
v_gene: TRBV7-2
len: 13
abundance: .
CDR3nt: TGTGCCAGCAGCTTCGGCACAGGGCATGGCTACACCTTC
CDR3aa: CASSFGTGHGYTF

d_gene: TRBD2
j_gene: TRBJ2-7
v_gene: TRBV5-4
len: 15
abundance: .
CDR3nt: TGTGCCAGCAGCTTGGGACTAGCGGCTACATACGAGCAGTACTTC
CDR3aa: CASSLGLAATYEQYF

d_gene: .
j_gene: TRBJ2-3
v_gene: TRBV7-3
len: 15
abundance: few
CDR3nt: TGTGCCAGCAGCGCTGGGGGCCCAAACACAGATACGCAGTATTTT
CDR3aa: CASSAGGPNTDTQYF

d_gene: TRBD1
j_gene: TRBJ2-1
v_gene: TRBV27
len: 16
abundance: few
CDR3nt: TGTGCCAGCAGTTTATACGACAGGGCGAGCCCTAATGAGCAGTTCTTC
CDR3aa: CASSLYDRASPNEQFF

d_gene: .
j_gene: TRBJ1-5
v_gene: TRBV6-6
len: 12
abundance: few
CDR3nt: TGTGCCAGCAACCCGGGGGATCAGCCCCAGCATTTT
CDR3aa: CASNPGDQPQHF

d_gene: .
j_gene: TRBJ1-6
v_gene: TRBV5-8
len: 14
abundance: .
CDR3nt: TGTGCCAGCAGCTTTGAACAGGGAGATTCACCCCTCCACTTT
CDR3aa: CASSFEQGDSPLHF

d_gene: TRBD1
j_gene: TRBJ2-6
v_gene: TRBV25-1
len: 18
abundance: .
CDR3nt: TGTGCCAGCAGTGATCTACGGCAGGGGGCAGCTGGGGCCAACGTCCTGACTTTC
CDR3aa: CASSDLRQGAAGANVLTF

d_gene: .
j_gene: TRBJ2-2
v_gene: TRBV19
len: 14
abundance: .
CDR3nt: TGTGCCACGCCTCGGAGGGAGAGAACCGGGGAGCTGTTTTTT
CDR3aa: CATPRRERTGELFF

d_gene: .
j_gene: TRBJ1-4
v_gene: TRBV6-5
len: 14
abundance: .
CDR3nt: TGTGCCAGCAGTTATGAACGGGGAACTGAAAAACTGTTTTTT
CDR3aa: CASSYERGTEKLFF

d_gene: TRBD1
j_gene: TRBJ1-1
v_gene: TRBV5-1
len: 14
abundance: .
CDR3nt: TGCGCCAGCAGCCTAAGACAGGGTCGGGGTGAAGCTTTCTTT
CDR3aa: CASSLRQGRGEAFF

d_gene: TRBD2
j_gene: TRBJ2-5
v_gene: TRBV9
len: 13
abundance: .
CDR3nt: TGTGCCAGCAGCCCCCTGGGAGGGCAGACCCAGTACTTC
CDR3aa: CASSPLGGQTQYF

d_gene: .
j_gene: TRBJ2-1
v_gene: TRBV11-3
len: 15
abundance: .
CDR3nt: TGTGCCAGCAGCAGGAGCCACGCTACTTACAATGAGCAGTTCTTC
CDR3aa: CASSRSHATYNEQFF

d_gene: TRBD1
j_gene: TRBJ2-7
v_gene: TRBV10-3
len: 14
abundance: .
CDR3nt: TGTGCCATCAGTGGTGGGACAGGAACCTACGAGCAGTACTTC
CDR3aa: CAISGGTGTYEQYF

d_gene: .
j_gene: TRBJ1-5
v_gene: TRBV7-9
len: 13
abundance: few
CDR3nt: TGTGCCAGCAGCCTCCACACGTATCAGCCCCAGCATTTT
CDR3aa: CASSLHTYQPQHF

d_gene: .
j_gene: TRBJ1-2
v_gene: TRBV4-1
len: 13
abundance: .
CDR3nt: TGCGCCAGCAGCCAAGCTGAGAGCTATGGCTACACCTTC
CDR3aa: CASSQAESYGYTF

d_gene: .
j_gene: TRBJ1-3
v_gene: TRBV10-3
len: 14
abundance: .
CDR3nt: TGTGCCACCCAGGCAGGGCTAGATGGAAACACCATATATTTT
CDR3aa: CATQAGLDGNTIYF

d_gene: TRBD2
j_gene: TRBJ2-1
v_gene: TRBV30
len: 16
abundance: .
CDR3nt: TGTGCCTGGAGCCGCATTATAGCGGGGGGGCACAATGAGCAGTTCTTC
CDR3aa: CAWSRIIAGGHNEQFF

d_gene: TRBD1
j_gene: TRBJ2-1
v_gene: TRBV18
len: 16
abundance: .
CDR3nt: TGTGCCAGCTCACCACCGAAGGACAGGGCCTACAATGAGCAGTTCTTC
CDR3aa: CASSPPKDRAYNEQFF

d_gene: TRBD1
j_gene: TRBJ1-1
v_gene: TRBV5-6
len: 14
abundance: .
CDR3nt: TGTGCCAGCAGCTTCGGACAGGGGGGGACTGAAGCTTTCTTT
CDR3aa: CASSFGQGGTEAFF

d_gene: .
j_gene: TRBJ2-7
v_gene: TRBV7-9
len: 14
abundance: .
CDR3nt: TGTGCCAGCAGCTTCAACAGCAATTCCTACGAGCAGTACTTC
CDR3aa: CASSFNSNSYEQYF

d_gene: .
j_gene: TRBJ1-1
v_gene: TRBV28
len: 14
abundance: .
CDR3nt: TGTGCCAGCAGTTCCCCGTACATGAACACTGAAGCTTTCTTT
CDR3aa: CASSSPYMNTEAFF

d_gene: TRBD1
j_gene: TRBJ1-1
v_gene: TRBV7-7
len: 13
abundance: .
CDR3nt: TGTGCTAGCAGCTTAGAAACAGGGGCTGAAGCTTTCTTT
CDR3aa: CASSLETGAEAFF

d_gene: .
j_gene: TRBJ1-4
v_gene: TRBV7-9
len: 14
abundance: few
CDR3nt: TGTGCCAGCAGCCAGGGACGGGGGAATGAAAAACTGTTTTTT
CDR3aa: CASSQGRGNEKLFF

d_gene: .
j_gene: TRBJ1-6
v_gene: TRBV7-9
len: 15
abundance: few
CDR3nt: TGTGCCAGCAGCTTGACAAGTGGCTCCACGAGGGCCCTCCACTTT
CDR3aa: CASSLTSGSTRALHF